Listed below are T cell receptor beta chains from one sample, sequenced in a study of T cell repertoires in cytomegalovirus infection. TCRdb analysed the reads with MiXCR anew, one entry per CDR3 protein. Seen here are under 200,000 distinct CDR3 sequences, less than 9.5% observed once, and the top ten hold about 4.6%. Sequenced input: PBMCs. These receptors were taken from a human donor in good health (CMV status not recorded). Some clones in this sample may be carry-over from other donors' samples. The CDR3 runs from the conserved cysteine through the conserved F or W. The D gene is left open where the match is weak. Clone size, where shown, is once, few, many, or a class for clones that have expanded.

>few|TRBD2|TRBV14|TRBJ2-3
CASSPKVRGTSGGLTDTQYF
TGTGCCAGCAGCCCCAAAGTCCGGGGGACTAGCGGGGGTCTCACAGATACGCAGTATTTT
>few|-|TRBV7-3|TRBJ2-1
CASSLLAETYNEQFF
TGTGCCAGCAGCTTATTAGCGGAGACCTACAATGAGCAGTTCTTC
>few|TRBD1|TRBV9|TRBJ1-4
CASSVGGGTGGEKLFF
TGTGCCAGCAGCGTCGGGGGTGGTACAGGGGGCGAAAAACTGTTTTTT
>-|TRBD2|TRBV6-4|TRBJ2-3
CASSAASGTTDTQYF
TGTGCCAGCAGTGCGGCTAGCGGGACAACAGATACGCAGTATTTT
>-|-|TRBV7-2|TRBJ2-6
CASSLAAGLTF
TGTGCCAGCAGCTTAGCGGCAGGCCTGACTTTC
>few|TRBD2|TRBV28|TRBJ2-7
CAGRGGPRHEQYF
TGTGCCGGCCGGGGGGGGCCTCGACACGAGCAGTACTTC
>few|TRBD1|TRBV6-6|TRBJ1-5
CASSSIDRGLTSQPQHF
TGTGCCAGCAGTTCCATTGACAGGGGACTAACCAGTCAGCCCCAGCATTTT
>many|TRBD2|TRBV6-2/TRBV6-3|TRBJ2-4
CASSTGLAGLAKNIQYF
TGTGCCAGCAGCACCGGACTAGCGGGACTAGCCAAAAACATTCAGTACTTC
>-|-|TRBV20-1|TRBJ2-7
CSAATISYEQYF
TGCAGTGCCGCGACGATCTCCTACGAGCAGTACTTC
>-|TRBD2|TRBV6-1|TRBJ2-1
CASSEEASGFYNEQFF
TGTGCCAGCAGTGAAGAGGCTAGCGGGTTTTACAATGAGCAGTTCTTC
>many|-|TRBV2|TRBJ1-4
CASSDRATNEKLFF
TGTGCCAGCAGTGACAGGGCAACTAATGAAAAACTGTTTTTT
>-|-|TRBV25-1|TRBJ1-1
CASTPGAGTNTEAFF
TGTGCCAGCACCCCCGGGGCAGGGACAAACACTGAAGCTTTCTTT
>-|-|TRBV7-9|TRBJ1-4
CASRQGGPNEKLFF
TGTGCCAGCCGCCAAGGGGGACCTAATGAAAAACTGTTTTTT
>-|-|TRBV7-2|TRBJ1-2
CASTHSDSRYGYTF
TGTGCCAGCACTCATTCGGACAGTCGTTATGGCTACACCTTC
>-|-|TRBV7-9|TRBJ2-7
CASSLTVYEQYF
TGTGCCAGCAGCTTGACAGTTTACGAGCAGTACTTC
>many|-|TRBV28|TRBJ2-7
CASTGGGTPYEQYF
TGTGCCAGCACAGGAGGGGGTACCCCCTACGAGCAGTACTTC